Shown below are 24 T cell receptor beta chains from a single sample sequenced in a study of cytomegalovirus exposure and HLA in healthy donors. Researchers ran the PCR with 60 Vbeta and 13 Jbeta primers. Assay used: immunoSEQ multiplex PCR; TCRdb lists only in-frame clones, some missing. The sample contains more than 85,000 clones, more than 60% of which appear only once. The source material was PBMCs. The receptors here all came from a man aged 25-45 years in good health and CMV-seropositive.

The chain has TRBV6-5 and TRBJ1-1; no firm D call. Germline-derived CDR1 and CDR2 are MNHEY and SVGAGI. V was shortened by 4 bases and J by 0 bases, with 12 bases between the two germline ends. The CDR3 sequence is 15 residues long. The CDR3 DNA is TGTGCCAGCAGTTCCAACCCGGGAGTGAACACTGAAGCTTTCTTT. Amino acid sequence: CASSSNPGVNTEAFF.

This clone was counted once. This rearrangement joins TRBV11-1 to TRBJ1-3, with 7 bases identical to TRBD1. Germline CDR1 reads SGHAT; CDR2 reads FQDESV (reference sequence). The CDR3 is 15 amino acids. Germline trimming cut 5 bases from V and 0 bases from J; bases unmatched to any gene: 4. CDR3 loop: CASSGDSPSGNTIYF. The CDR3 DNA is TGTGCCAGCAGCGGGGACAGTCCCTCTGGAAACACCATATATTTT.

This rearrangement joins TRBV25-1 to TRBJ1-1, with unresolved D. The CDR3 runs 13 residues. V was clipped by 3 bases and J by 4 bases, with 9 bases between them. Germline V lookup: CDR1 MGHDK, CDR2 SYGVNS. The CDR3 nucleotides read TGTGCCAGCAGTGACAGGTCCCGCACTGAAGCTTTCTTT. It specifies CASSDRSRTEAFF.

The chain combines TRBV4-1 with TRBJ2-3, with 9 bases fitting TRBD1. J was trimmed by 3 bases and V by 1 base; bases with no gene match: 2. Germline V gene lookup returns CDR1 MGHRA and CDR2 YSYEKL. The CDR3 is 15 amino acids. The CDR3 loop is CASSQGTGETDTQYF. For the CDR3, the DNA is TGCGCCAGCAGCCAAGGGACAGGGGAGACAGATACGCAGTATTTT.

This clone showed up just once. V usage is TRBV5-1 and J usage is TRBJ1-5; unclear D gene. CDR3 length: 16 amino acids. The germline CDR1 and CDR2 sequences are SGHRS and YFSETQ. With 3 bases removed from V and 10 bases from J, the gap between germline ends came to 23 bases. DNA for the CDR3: TGCGCCAGCAGCTACCGACGGAATAGCTTAACCGGCCCCCAGCATTTT. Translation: CASSYRRNSLTGPQHF.

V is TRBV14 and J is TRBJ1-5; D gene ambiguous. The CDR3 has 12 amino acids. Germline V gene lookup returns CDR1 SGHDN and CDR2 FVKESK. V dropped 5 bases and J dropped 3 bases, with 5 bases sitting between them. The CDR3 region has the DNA TGTGCCAGCAGCATACACAATCAGCCCCAGCATTTT. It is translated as CASSIHNQPQHF.

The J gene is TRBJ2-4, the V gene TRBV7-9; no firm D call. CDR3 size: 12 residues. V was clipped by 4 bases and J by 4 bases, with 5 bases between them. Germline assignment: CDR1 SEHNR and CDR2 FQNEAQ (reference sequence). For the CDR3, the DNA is TGTGCCAGCAGCTCCGTTAAAAACATTCAGTACTTC. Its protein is CASSSVKNIQYF.

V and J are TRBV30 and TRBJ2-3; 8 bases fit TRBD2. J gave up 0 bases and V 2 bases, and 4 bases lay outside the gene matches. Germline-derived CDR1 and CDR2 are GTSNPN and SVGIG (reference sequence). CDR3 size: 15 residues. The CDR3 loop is CAWSSGGGSTDTQYF. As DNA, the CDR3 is TGTGCCTGGAGTTCCGGGGGGGGGAGCACAGATACGCAGTATTTT.

The CDR3 sequence: CASGLVLGRNSSPLHF. CDR3 DNA sequence: TGTGCTAGTGGTTTGGTACTTGGGAGAAATAGTTCACCCCTCCACTTT. The chain carries TRBV12-5 and TRBJ1-6; the D is unclear. Germline V lookup: CDR1 LGHNT, CDR2 FRNRAP. V lost 0 bases to trimming and J lost 9 bases, with 15 bases between them. The CDR3 runs to 16 residues.

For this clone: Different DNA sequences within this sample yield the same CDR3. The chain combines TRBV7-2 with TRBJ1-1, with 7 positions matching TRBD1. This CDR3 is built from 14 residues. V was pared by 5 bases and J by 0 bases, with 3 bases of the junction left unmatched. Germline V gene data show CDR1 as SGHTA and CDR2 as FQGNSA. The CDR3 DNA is TGTGCCAGCAGCCTTACAGGGGTGAACACTGAAGCTTTCTTT. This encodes CASSLTGVNTEAFF. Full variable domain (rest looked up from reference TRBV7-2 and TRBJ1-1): GAGVSQSPSNKVTEKGKDVELRCDPISGHTALYWYRQSLGQGLEFLIYFQGNSAPDKSGLPSDRFSAERTGGSVSTLTIQRTQQEDSAVYLCASSLTGVNTEAFFGQGTRLTVV.

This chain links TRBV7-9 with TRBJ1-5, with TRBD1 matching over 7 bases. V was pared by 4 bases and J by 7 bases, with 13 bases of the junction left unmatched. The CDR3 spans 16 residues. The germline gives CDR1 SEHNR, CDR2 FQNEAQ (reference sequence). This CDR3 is CASSSLTGNSGQPQHF. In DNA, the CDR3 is TGTGCCAGCAGCTCACTGACAGGGAATTCGGGACAGCCCCAGCATTTT.

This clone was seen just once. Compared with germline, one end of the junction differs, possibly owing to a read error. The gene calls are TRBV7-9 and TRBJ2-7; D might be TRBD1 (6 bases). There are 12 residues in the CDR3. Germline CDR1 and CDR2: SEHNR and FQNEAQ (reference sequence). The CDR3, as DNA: TGTTCCAGCAGAACAGGGCTAAACGAGCAGTACTTC. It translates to CSSRTGLNEQYF.

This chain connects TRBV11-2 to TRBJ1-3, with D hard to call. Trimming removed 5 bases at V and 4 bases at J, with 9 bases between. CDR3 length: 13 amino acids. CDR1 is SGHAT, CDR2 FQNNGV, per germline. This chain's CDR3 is CASSVVGGNTIYF. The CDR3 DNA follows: TGTGCCAGCAGCGTAGTCGGGGGAAACACCATATATTTT.

The CDR3, as DNA: TGTGCCACGGACAGGGGGCCGGGCGAGCAGTACTTC. Translating it yields CATDRGPGEQYF. The gene calls are TRBV6-1 and TRBJ2-5; 11 bases align to TRBD1. TRBJ2-7 matches the DNA end more closely, so the J call is doubtful. From germline, CDR1 is MNHNS and CDR2 SASEGT. This CDR3 has 12 amino acids.

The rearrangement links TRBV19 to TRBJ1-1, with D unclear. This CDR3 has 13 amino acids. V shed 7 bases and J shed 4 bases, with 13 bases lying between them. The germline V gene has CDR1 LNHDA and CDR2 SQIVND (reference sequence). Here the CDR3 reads CASNLAVGTEAFF. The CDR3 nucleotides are TGTGCCAGTAATCTAGCAGTCGGCACTGAAGCTTTCTTT.

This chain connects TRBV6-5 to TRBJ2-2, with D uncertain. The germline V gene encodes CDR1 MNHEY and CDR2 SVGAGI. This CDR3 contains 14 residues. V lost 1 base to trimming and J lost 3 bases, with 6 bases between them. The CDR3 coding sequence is TGTGCCAGCAGTTACTGGCTGGACACCGGGGAGCTGTTTTTT. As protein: CASSYWLDTGELFF.

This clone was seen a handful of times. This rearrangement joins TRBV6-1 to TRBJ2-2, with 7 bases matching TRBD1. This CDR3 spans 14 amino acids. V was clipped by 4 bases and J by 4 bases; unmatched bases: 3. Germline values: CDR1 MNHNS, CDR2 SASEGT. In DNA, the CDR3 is TGTGCCAGCAGTGGACAGGGCAGCACCGGGGAGCTGTTTTTT. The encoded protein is CASSGQGSTGELFF.

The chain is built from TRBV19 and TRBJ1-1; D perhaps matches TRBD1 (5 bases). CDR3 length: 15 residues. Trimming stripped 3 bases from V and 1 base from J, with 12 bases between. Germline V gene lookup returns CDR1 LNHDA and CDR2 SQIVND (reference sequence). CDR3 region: CASSIGGERNTEAFF. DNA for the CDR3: TGTGCCAGTAGTATCGGGGGGGAGAGGAACACTGAAGCTTTCTTT.

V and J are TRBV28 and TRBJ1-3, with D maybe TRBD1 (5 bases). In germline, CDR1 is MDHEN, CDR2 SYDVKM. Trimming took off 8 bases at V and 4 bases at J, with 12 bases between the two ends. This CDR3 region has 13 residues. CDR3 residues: CASLNWGGNTIYF. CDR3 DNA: TGTGCCAGCCTAAACTGGGGCGGAAACACCATATATTTT.

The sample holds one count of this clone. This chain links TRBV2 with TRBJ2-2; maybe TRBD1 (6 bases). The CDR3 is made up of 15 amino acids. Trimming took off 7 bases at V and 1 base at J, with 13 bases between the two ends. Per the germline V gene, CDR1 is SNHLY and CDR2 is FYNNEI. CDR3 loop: CASTFDRMNTGELFF. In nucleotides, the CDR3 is TGTGCCAGCACCTTCGACAGGATGAACACCGGGGAGCTGTTTTTT.

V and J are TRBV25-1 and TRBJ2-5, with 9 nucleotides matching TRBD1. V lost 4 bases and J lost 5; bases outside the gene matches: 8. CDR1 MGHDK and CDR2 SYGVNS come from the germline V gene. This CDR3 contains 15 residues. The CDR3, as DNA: TGTGCCAGCAGTGCCCCGGGACAGGGTTACGAGACCCAGTACTTC. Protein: CASSAPGQGYETQYF.

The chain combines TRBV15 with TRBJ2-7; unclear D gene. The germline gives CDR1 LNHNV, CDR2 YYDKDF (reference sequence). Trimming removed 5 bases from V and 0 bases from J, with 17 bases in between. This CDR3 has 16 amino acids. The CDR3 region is CATSPSSLYLSYEQYF. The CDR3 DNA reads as TGTGCCACCAGCCCGAGCTCTTTATACCTCTCCTACGAGCAGTACTTC.

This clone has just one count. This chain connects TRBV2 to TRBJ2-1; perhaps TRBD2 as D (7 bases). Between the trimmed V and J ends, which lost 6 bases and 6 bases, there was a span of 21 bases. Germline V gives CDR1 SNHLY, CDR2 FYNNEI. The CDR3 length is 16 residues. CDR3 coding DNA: TGTGCCAGCAGCCTCACGGGGGGCCCCAGTTCCAATGAGCAGTTCTTC. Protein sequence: CASSLTGGPSSNEQFF.

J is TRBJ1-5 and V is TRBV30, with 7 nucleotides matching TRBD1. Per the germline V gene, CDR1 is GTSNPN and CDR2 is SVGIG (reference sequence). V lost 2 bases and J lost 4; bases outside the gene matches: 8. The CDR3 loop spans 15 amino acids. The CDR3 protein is CAWSPLDRTNQPQHF. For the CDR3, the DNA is TGTGCCTGGAGTCCGTTGGACAGGACGAATCAGCCCCAGCATTTT.